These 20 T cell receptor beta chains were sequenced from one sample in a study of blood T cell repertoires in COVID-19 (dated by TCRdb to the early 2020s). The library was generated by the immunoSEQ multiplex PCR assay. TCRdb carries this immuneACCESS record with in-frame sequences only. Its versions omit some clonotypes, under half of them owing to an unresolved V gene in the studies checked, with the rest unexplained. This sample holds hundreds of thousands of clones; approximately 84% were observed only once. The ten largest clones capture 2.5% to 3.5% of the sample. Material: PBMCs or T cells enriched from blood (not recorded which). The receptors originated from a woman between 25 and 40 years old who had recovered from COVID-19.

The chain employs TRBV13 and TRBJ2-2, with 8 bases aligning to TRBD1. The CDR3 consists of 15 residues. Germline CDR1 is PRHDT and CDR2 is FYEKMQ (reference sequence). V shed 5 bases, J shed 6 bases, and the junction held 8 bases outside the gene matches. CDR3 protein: CASSEGQGRAGELFF. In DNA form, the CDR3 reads TGTGCCAGCAGCGAAGGACAGGGTCGGGCCGGGGAGCTGTTTTTT.

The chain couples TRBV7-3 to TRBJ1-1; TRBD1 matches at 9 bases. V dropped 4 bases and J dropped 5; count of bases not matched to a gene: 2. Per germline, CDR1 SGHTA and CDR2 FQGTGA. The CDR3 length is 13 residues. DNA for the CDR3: TGTGCCAGCAGCTACGGACAGGGGACTGAAGCTTTCTTT. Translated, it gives CASSYGQGTEAFF.

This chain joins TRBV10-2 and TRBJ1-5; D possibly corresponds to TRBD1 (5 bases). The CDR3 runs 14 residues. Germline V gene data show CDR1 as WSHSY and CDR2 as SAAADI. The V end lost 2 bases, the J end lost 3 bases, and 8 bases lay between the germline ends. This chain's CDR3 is CASSEGHFNQPQHF. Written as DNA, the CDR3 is TGCGCCAGCAGTGAGGGACACTTCAATCAGCCCCAGCATTTT.

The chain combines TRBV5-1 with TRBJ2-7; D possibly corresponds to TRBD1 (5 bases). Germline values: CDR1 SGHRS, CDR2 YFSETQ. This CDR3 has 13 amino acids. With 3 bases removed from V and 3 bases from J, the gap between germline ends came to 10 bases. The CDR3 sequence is CASSSTAVYEQYF. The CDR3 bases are TGCGCCAGCAGCTCGACAGCCGTCTACGAGCAGTACTTC.

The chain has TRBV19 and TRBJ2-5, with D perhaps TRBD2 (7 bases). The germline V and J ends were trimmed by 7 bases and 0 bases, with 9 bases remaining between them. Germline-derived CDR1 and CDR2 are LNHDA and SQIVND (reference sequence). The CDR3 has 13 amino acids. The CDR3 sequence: CASKGGNQETQYF. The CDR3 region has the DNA TGTGCCAGTAAGGGGGGGAACCAAGAGACCCAGTACTTC.

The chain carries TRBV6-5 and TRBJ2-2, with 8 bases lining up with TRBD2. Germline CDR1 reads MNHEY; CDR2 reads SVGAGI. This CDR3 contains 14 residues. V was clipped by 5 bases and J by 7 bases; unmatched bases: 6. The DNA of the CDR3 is TGTGCCAGCAGTCCCGGGGGGGGCATCGGGGAGCTGTTTTTT. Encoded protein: CASSPGGGIGELFF.

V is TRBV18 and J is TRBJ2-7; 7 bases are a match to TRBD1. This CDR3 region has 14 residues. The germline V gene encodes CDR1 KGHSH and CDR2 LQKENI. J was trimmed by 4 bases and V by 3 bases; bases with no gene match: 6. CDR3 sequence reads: CASSPGQPSYEQYF. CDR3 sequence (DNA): TGTGCCAGCTCACCGGGACAGCCATCTTACGAGCAGTACTTC.

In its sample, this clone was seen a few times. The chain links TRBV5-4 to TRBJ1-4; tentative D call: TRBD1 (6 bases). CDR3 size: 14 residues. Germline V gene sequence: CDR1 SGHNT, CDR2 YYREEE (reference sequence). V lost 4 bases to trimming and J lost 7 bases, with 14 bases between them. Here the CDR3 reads CASSRQGSIEKLFF. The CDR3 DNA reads TGTGCCAGCAGCCGTCAGGGGTCGATTGAAAAACTGTTTTTT.

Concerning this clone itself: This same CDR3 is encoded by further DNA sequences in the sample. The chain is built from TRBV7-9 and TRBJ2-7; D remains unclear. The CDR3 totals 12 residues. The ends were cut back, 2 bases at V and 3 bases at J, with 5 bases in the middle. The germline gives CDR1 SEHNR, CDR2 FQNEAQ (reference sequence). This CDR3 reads CASSLTSYEQYF. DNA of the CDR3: TGTGCCAGCAGCTTAACCAGCTACGAGCAGTACTTC.

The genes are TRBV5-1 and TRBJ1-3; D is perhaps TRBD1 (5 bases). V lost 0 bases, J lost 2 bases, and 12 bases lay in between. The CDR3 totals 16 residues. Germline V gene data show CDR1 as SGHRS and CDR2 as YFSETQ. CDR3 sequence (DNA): TGCGCCAGCAGCTTGGGGGCTGCGACAGCTGGAAACACCATATATTTT. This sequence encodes CASSLGAATAGNTIYF.

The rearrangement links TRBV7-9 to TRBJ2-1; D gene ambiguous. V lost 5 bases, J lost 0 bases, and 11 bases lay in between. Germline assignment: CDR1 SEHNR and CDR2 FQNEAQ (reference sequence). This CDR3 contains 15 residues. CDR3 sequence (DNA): TGTGCCAGCAGCCACGCACTGAGCTCCTACAATGAGCAGTTCTTC. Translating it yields CASSHALSSYNEQFF.

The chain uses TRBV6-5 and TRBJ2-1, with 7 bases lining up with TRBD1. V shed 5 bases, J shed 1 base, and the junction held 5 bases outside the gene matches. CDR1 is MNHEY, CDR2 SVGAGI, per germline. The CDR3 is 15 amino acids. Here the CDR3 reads CASSKTGESYNEQFF. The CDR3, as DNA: TGTGCCAGCAGTAAAACAGGGGAGTCCTACAATGAGCAGTTCTTC.

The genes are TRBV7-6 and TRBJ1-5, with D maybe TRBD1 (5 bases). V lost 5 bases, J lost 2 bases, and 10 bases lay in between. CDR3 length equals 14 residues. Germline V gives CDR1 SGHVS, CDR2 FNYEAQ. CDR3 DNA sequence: TGTGCCAGCAGCCCAGGACACGGCAATCAGCCCCAGCATTTT. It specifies CASSPGHGNQPQHF.

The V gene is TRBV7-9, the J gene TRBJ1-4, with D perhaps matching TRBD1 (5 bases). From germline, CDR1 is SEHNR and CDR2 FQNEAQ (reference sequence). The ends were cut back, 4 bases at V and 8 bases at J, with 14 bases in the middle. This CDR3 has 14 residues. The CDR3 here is CASSSPGLLEKLFF. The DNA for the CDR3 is TGTGCCAGCAGCTCCCCAGGGCTTTTGGAAAAACTGTTTTTT.

CDR3 sequence (DNA): TGTGCCAGCAGCCCCCCGGGGGACCTTTACAATGAGCAGTTCTTC. The encoded protein is CASSPPGDLYNEQFF. This rearrangement joins TRBV3-1 (or the pseudogene TRBV3-2) to TRBJ2-1, with TRBD2 as a possible D gene (6 bases). Trimming stripped 4 bases from V and 4 bases from J, with 14 bases between. Per germline, CDR1 LGHDT and CDR2 YNNKEL (reference sequence). There are 15 residues in the CDR3.

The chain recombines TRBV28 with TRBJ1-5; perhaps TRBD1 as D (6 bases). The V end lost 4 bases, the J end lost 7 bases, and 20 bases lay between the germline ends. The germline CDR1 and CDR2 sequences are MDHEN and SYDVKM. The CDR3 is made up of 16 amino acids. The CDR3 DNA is TGTGCCAGCAGTTACGCCCAAACAGGGAACTGGCAGCCCCAGCATTTT. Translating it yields CASSYAQTGNWQPQHF. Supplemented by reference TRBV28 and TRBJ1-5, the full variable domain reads DVKVTQSSRYLVKRTGEKVFLECVQDMDHENMFWYRQDPGLGLRLIYFSYDVKMKEKGDIPEGYSVSREKKERFSLILESASTNQTSMYLCASSYAQTGNWQPQHFGDGTRLSIL.

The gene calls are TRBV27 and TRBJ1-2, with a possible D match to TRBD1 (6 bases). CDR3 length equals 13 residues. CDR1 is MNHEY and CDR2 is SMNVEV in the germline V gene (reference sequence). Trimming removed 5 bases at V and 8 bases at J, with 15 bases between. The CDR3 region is CASSAHRVSGYTF. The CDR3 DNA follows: TGTGCCAGCAGTGCACACAGGGTCTCGGGCTACACCTTC.

The CDR3 loop reads CASSGQGEQYF. The DNA of the CDR3 is TGTGCCAGCAGCGGACAGGGTGAGCAGTACTTC. V and J are TRBV7-2 and TRBJ2-7; TRBD1 aligns across 8 bases. The CDR3 extends over 11 amino acids. With V trimmed by 5 bases and J by 7 bases, 1 base remained unmatched. Germline V gene data show CDR1 as SGHTA and CDR2 as FQGNSA.

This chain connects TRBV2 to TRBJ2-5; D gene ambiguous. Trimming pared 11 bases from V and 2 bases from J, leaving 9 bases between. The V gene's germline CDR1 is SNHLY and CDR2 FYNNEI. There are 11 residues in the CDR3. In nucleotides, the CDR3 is TGTGCCGGGCTAAGACAAGAGACCCAGTACTTC. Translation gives CAGLRQETQYF.

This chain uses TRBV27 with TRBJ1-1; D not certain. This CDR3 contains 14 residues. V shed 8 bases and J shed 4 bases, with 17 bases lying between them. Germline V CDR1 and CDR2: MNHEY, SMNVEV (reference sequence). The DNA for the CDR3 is TGTGCCAGCCTAAGATACGACGGAGTCACTGAAGCTTTCTTT. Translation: CASLRYDGVTEAFF.